The 31 T cell receptor beta chains presented below share a single source sample, sequenced in a study of shared clonotypes between healthy human individuals. TCRdb keeps only in-frame clones here, not all; method: immunoSEQ multiplex PCR. Here the sample spans some 2.1 million clones, less than 95% being singletons. Only CD45RO-negative cells positively selected for CCR7 counted as naive CD8 cells, so terminally differentiated effector memory CD45RA+ cells were excluded. The sequenced sample consisted of naive CD8+ T cells sorted from blood. The source is a man aged 18 to 30 in good health.

The chain links TRBV7-3 to TRBJ2-1; 10 bases are a match to TRBD2. The ends lost 5 bases at V and 5 bases at J; junction bases unmatched: 6. Germline V gene sequence: CDR1 SGHTA, CDR2 FQGTGA. This CDR3 is built from 15 residues. The CDR3 region is CASSILAGVHNEQFF. CDR3 nucleotides: TGTGCCAGCAGCATTCTAGCGGGGGTGCACAATGAGCAGTTCTTC. The complete variable domain, with remaining parts taken from reference TRBV7-3 and TRBJ2-1, reads GAGVSQTPSNKVTEKGKYVELRCDPISGHTALYWYRQSLGQGPEFLIYFQGTGAADDSGLPNDRFFAVRPEGSVSTLKIQRTERGDSAVYLCASSILAGVHNEQFFGPGTRLTVL.

This clone was observed once. The rearrangement uses TRBV11-2 and TRBJ1-2, with D uncertain. CDR3 length: 14 amino acids. Germline values: CDR1 SGHAT, CDR2 FQNNGV. V dropped 1 base and J dropped 6 bases, with 12 bases sitting between them. The CDR3 sequence: CASSLGAGAHGYTF. The CDR3 DNA sequence: TGTGCCAGCAGCTTAGGGGCAGGCGCTCATGGCTACACCTTC. Filled out from reference TRBV11-2 and TRBJ1-2, the complete variable domain reads EAGVAQSPRYKIIEKRQSVAFWCNPISGHATLYWYQQILGQGPKLLIQFQNNGVVDDSQLPKDRFSAERLKGVDSTLKIQPAKLEDSAVYLCASSLGAGAHGYTFGSGTRLTVV.

V usage is TRBV13 and J usage is TRBJ2-3, with D perhaps matching TRBD2 (6 bases). The V and J ends lost 2 bases and 2 bases respectively, with 8 bases between them. The CDR3 has 14 residues. Germline lookup yields CDR1 PRHDT and CDR2 FYEKMQ (reference sequence). The CDR3 region is CASSLRRDTDTQYF. DNA of the CDR3: TGTGCCAGCAGCTTAAGGCGGGACACAGATACGCAGTATTTT.

The chain has TRBV18 and TRBJ2-7, with D perhaps matching TRBD1 or TRBD2 (5 bases each). Looked up from germline, CDR1 is KGHSH and CDR2 is LQKENI. The V and J ends lost 2 bases and 7 bases respectively, with 18 bases between them. This CDR3 has 15 residues. For the CDR3, the DNA is TGTGCCAGCTCACCAGTCGGTGATGAGGGGCGGGAGCAGTACTTC. Protein sequence: CASSPVGDEGREQYF.

This sequence joins TRBV15 and TRBJ1-2; D perhaps matches TRBD1 (5 bases). Trimming took 5 bases from V and 7 from J, leaving 14 bases between them. This CDR3 contains 13 residues. CDR1 is LNHNV, CDR2 YYDKDF, per germline (reference sequence). The CDR3 region has the DNA TGTGCCACCAGCCCCGGTCGGGGCTCTGGCTACACCTTC. The encoded protein is CATSPGRGSGYTF.

This rearrangement joins TRBV7-9 to TRBJ2-5, with TRBD2 matching over 7 bases. This CDR3 contains 16 residues. J lost 5 bases, V lost 5 bases, and 14 bases had no gene match. CDR1 is SEHNR and CDR2 is FQNEAQ in the germline V gene (reference sequence). The DNA of the CDR3 is TGTGCCAGCAGCCCCCCCCTGGACCAGGGAGGGGAGACCCAGTACTTC. Translation: CASSPPLDQGGETQYF. The variable domain in full, with the rest retrieved from reference TRBV7-9 and TRBJ2-5, is DTGVSQNPRHKITKRGQNVTFRCDPISEHNRLYWYRQTLGQGPEFLTYFQNEAQLEKSRLLSDRFSAERPKGSFSTLEIQRTEQGDSAMYLCASSPPLDQGGETQYFGPGTRLLVL.

J is TRBJ2-4 and V is TRBV9, with 8 bases aligning to TRBD2. V gave up 3 bases and J gave up 0 bases; unmatched junction bases: 8. CDR1 and CDR2 from the germline V gene are SGDLS and YYNGEE. The CDR3 is made up of 17 amino acids. DNA for the CDR3: TGTGCCAGCAGCGACCCGGGAGGGGGGCTAGCCAAAAACATTCAGTACTTC. Its protein is CASSDPGGGLAKNIQYF.

The rearrangement joins TRBV13 to TRBJ2-7; the D gene is possibly TRBD1 (5 bases). Germline lookup yields CDR1 PRHDT and CDR2 FYEKMQ (reference sequence). Trimming removed 5 bases from V and 5 bases from J, with 13 bases in between. This CDR3 has 13 amino acids. CDR3 nucleotide sequence: TGTGCCAGCAGCCCGACAGAGAACCACGAGCAGTACTTC. Translated: CASSPTENHEQYF.

The CDR3 here is CSVGTSGRAYNEQFF. CDR3 DNA sequence: TGCAGCGTCGGGACTAGCGGGAGGGCCTACAATGAGCAGTTCTTC. The chain combines TRBV29-1 with TRBJ2-1, with 16 bases lining up with TRBD2. V lost 6 bases, J lost 2 bases, and 1 base stayed unmatched. This CDR3 is 15 amino acids long. Germline values: CDR1 SQVTM, CDR2 ANQGSEA.

This chain links TRBV27 with TRBJ1-6; D is undetermined. V lost 5 bases, J lost 4 bases, and 18 bases lay in between. The germline CDR1 and CDR2 sequences are MNHEY and SMNVEV (reference sequence). The CDR3 has 17 residues. In DNA form, the CDR3 reads TGTGCCAGCAGTCCAACCTATCCGGTGATGTATAATTCACCCCTCCACTTT. It encodes CASSPTYPVMYNSPLHF.

The table lists this clone with a count of one. The chain combines TRBV15 with TRBJ2-5; D possibly corresponds to TRBD2 (5 bases). CDR1 and CDR2 from the germline V gene are LNHNV and YYDKDF (reference sequence). CDR3 length: 13 amino acids. V was trimmed by 6 bases and J by 0 bases, leaving 8 bases between them. The CDR3 coding sequence is TGTGCCACCAGTATGCGGGACCAAGAGACCCAGTACTTC. Its translation is CATSMRDQETQYF.

The V call is TRBV29-1, the J call TRBJ2-7, with 8 nucleotides matching TRBD1. V was clipped by 4 bases and J by 6 bases; unmatched bases: 8. The CDR3 contains 13 residues. In germline, CDR1 is SQVTM, CDR2 ANQGSEA. The CDR3 is CSVAETGVGEQYF. The DNA of the CDR3 is TGCAGCGTTGCCGAGACAGGGGTAGGCGAGCAGTACTTC.

On this clone: Other DNA variants within this sample encode the same CDR3. This chain connects TRBV28 to TRBJ1-1, with D maybe TRBD1 (5 bases). Germline-derived CDR1 and CDR2 are MDHEN and SYDVKM. The CDR3 spans 14 residues. Trimming removed 3 bases at V and 1 base at J, with 9 bases between. The CDR3 nucleotides are TGTGCCAGCAGTTTGAGGCAGGGGAACACTGAAGCTTTCTTT. Its protein product is CASSLRQGNTEAFF.

The chain is built from TRBV19 and TRBJ1-5, with TRBD1 matching 9 bases. This CDR3 spans 16 amino acids. The germline CDR1 and CDR2 sequences are LNHDA and SQIVND (reference sequence). J gave up 7 bases and V 6 bases, and 13 bases lay outside the gene matches. The DNA for the CDR3 is TGTGCCAGTAGAAAGGACAGGGGAGGGTCGGGGCAGCCCCAGCATTTT. Translated: CASRKDRGGSGQPQHF. Using reference TRBV19 and TRBJ1-5 for the parts outside the CDR3, the full variable domain is DGGITQSPKYLFRKEGQNVTLSCEQNLNHDAMYWYRQDPGQGLRLIYYSQIVNDFQKGDIAEGYSVSREKKESFPLTVTSAQKNPTAFYLCASRKDRGGSGQPQHFGDGTRLSIL.

This clone appeared a single time. The CDR3 DNA reads as TGTGCCAGCAACCCCAGGGCTTTCAATGAGCAGTTCTTC. The encoded protein is CASNPRAFNEQFF. The J gene is TRBJ2-1, the V gene TRBV5-6; weak D call: TRBD1 (5 bases). V gave up 6 bases and J gave up 6 bases, with 13 bases separating them. The germline V gene has CDR1 SGHDT and CDR2 YYEEEE. This CDR3 comprises 13 residues.

The rearrangement joins TRBV13 to TRBJ2-3; TRBD1 aligns across 8 bases. The CDR3 has 15 residues. The trim removed 7 bases at V and 6 bases at J, leaving 12 bases unmatched. Looked up from germline, CDR1 is PRHDT and CDR2 is FYEKMQ (reference sequence). CDR3: CASTVRQGMADTQYF. CDR3 nucleotides: TGTGCCAGCACCGTCCGACAGGGGATGGCGGATACGCAGTATTTT. The whole variable domain, remainder taken from reference TRBV13 and TRBJ2-3, is AAGVIQSPRHLIKEKRETATLKCYPIPRHDTVYWYQQGPGQDPQFLISFYEKMQSDKGSIPDRFSAQQFSDYHSELNMSSLELGDSALYFCASTVRQGMADTQYFGPGTRLTVL.

This clone was detected once. The chain links TRBV7-9 to TRBJ2-3, with 10 bases fitting TRBD2. Germline lookup yields CDR1 SEHNR and CDR2 FQNEAQ (reference sequence). This CDR3 spans 14 amino acids. Trimming cost V 3 bases and J 5 bases; bases outside gene matches: 2. CDR3 loop: CASSFQREGDTQYF. The CDR3 coding sequence is TGTGCCAGCAGCTTCCAGCGGGAGGGAGATACGCAGTATTTT. Based on the CDR3 plus reference TRBV7-9 and TRBJ2-3, the full variable domain is DTGVSQNPRHKITKRGQNVTFRCDPISEHNRLYWYRQTLGQGPEFLTYFQNEAQLEKSRLLSDRFSAERPKGSFSTLEIQRTEQGDSAMYLCASSFQREGDTQYFGPGTRLTVL.

This chain links TRBV7-9 with TRBJ2-2; 12 nucleotides agree with TRBD2. V gave up 1 base and J gave up 5 bases; unmatched junction bases: 2. The CDR3 has 16 amino acids. Germline values: CDR1 SEHNR, CDR2 FQNEAQ (reference sequence). CDR3 in DNA: TGTGCCAGCAGCTTAGGAGGACTAGCGGGAACCGGGGAGCTGTTTTTT. It codes for CASSLGGLAGTGELFF.

This sequence joins TRBV19 and TRBJ2-7; 10 bases map to TRBD2. This CDR3 has 14 amino acids. V lost 5 bases and J lost 4; bases outside the gene matches: 5. CDR1 is LNHDA, CDR2 SQIVND, per germline (reference sequence). As DNA, the CDR3 is TGTGCCAGTAGTGCCTCTAGCGGGGGATACGAGCAGTACTTC. Its protein product is CASSASSGGYEQYF.

J is TRBJ2-5 and V is TRBV11-3; TRBD2 aligns across 9 bases. V lost 5 bases and J lost 0; bases outside the gene matches: 10. The V gene's germline CDR1 is SGHNT and CDR2 YENEEA. The CDR3 contains 17 residues. The CDR3: CASSPPRLAGYQETQYF. The CDR3 nucleotides read TGTGCCAGCAGCCCTCCCCGGCTAGCGGGGTACCAAGAGACCCAGTACTTC.

This chain joins TRBV21-1 and TRBJ2-7; TRBD1, the table's D call, lacks a check against the DNA. TRBV21-1 is assigned pseudogene status. This CDR3 contains 15 residues. CDR3 amino acids: CASSKLSRFSYEQYF. CDR3 in DNA: TGTGCCAGCAGCAAACTCAGCAGGTTCTCCTACGAGCAGTACTTC.

The chain recombines TRBV28 with TRBJ2-7; a possible D gene is TRBD2 (6 bases). Trimming stripped 4 bases from V and 3 bases from J, with 13 bases between. This CDR3 is built from 14 residues. Germline loops: CDR1 MDHEN, CDR2 SYDVKM. CDR3: CASSSVTSRYEQYF. DNA for the CDR3: TGTGCCAGCAGTTCCGTTACTAGCCGCTACGAGCAGTACTTC.

This clone was found a few times. The CDR3 sequence is CASSAGPYQETQYF. Here the CDR3 DNA reads TGCGCCAGCAGCGCCGGGCCATACCAAGAGACCCAGTACTTC. V gene TRBV5-1 combines with J gene TRBJ2-5; D uncertain. This CDR3 is built from 14 residues. Per germline, CDR1 SGHRS and CDR2 YFSETQ. V lost 4 bases and J 0 bases, leaving 10 bases between the germline ends.

The rearrangement joins TRBV30 to TRBJ1-6; D may be TRBD1 (6 bases). Germline V gives CDR1 GTSNPN, CDR2 SVGIG (reference sequence). The CDR3 is 13 amino acids. V lost 3 bases and J lost 7, with 10 bases in between. The CDR3 sequence: CAWRQGENSPLHF. The CDR3 nucleotides are TGTGCCTGGAGACAGGGCGAAAATTCACCCCTCCACTTT.

V and J are TRBV5-5 and TRBJ1-5; D perhaps matches TRBD1 (5 bases). The CDR3 runs 16 residues. V was shortened by 3 bases and J by 3 bases, with 16 bases between the two germline ends. Germline V gene sequence: CDR1 SGHKS, CDR2 YYEKEE (reference sequence). The CDR3 DNA follows: TGTGCCAGCAGCTGGGGCGATGTAATATACAATCAGCCCCAGCATTTT. Translation: CASSWGDVIYNQPQHF.

The chain carries TRBV13 and TRBJ2-5; TRBD1 matches 9 bases. Per germline, CDR1 PRHDT and CDR2 FYEKMQ (reference sequence). This CDR3 region has 15 residues. V trimming: 5 bases; J trimming: 0 bases; junction bases outside the gene matches: 4. The CDR3 reads CASSMDRGNQETQYF. The CDR3 DNA sequence: TGTGCCAGCAGCATGGACAGGGGCAACCAAGAGACCCAGTACTTC.

The chain links TRBV4-1 to TRBJ2-7; 8 bases match TRBD2. The V segment lost 2 bases and the J segment 3 bases; nucleotides outside the gene matches: 9. Looked up from germline, CDR1 is MGHRA and CDR2 is YSYEKL. The CDR3 extends over 16 amino acids. This CDR3 reads CASSQIAGSSFYEQYF. CDR3 sequence (DNA): TGCGCCAGCAGCCAAATAGCGGGGTCCAGTTTCTACGAGCAGTACTTC.

This chain connects TRBV14 to TRBJ2-5; TRBD2 might be the D (6 bases). Between the trimmed V and J ends, which lost 4 bases and 2 bases, there was a span of 20 bases. Germline assignment: CDR1 SGHDN and CDR2 FVKESK. CDR3 length: 17 amino acids. The DNA of the CDR3 is TGTGCCAGCAGCCCCCCCGTGTTTAGCGGAGGACAAGAGACCCAGTACTTC. The encoded protein is CASSPPVFSGGQETQYF.

V and J are TRBV6-5 and TRBJ1-5; unclear D gene. Germline values: CDR1 MNHEY, CDR2 SVGAGI. V shed 4 bases and J shed 6 bases, with 10 bases lying between them. The CDR3 is 13 amino acids. CDR3 bases: TGTGCCAGCAGTTCATCGGGCGGTCAGCCCCAGCATTTT. Its protein product is CASSSSGGQPQHF.

About this clone itself: Additional DNA sequences in this sample encode the identical CDR3. The chain links TRBV5-6 to TRBJ1-6; 10 bases are shared with TRBD1. Germline trimming cut 3 bases from V and 7 bases from J; bases unmatched to any gene: 4. The CDR3 totals 15 residues. Looked up from germline, CDR1 is SGHDT and CDR2 is YYEEEE. This CDR3 is CASSYGTGANSPLHF. The CDR3 DNA follows: TGTGCCAGCAGCTACGGGACAGGGGCCAATTCACCCCTCCACTTT.

The chain is built from TRBV18 and TRBJ2-7; 8 bases map to TRBD1. There are 18 residues in the CDR3. Germline V CDR1 and CDR2: KGHSH, LQKENI. V was clipped by 3 bases and J by 4 bases; unmatched bases: 17. CDR3: CASSPLGTGGHLEYEQYF. Here the CDR3 DNA reads TGTGCCAGCTCACCCCTAGGTACAGGGGGGCATCTGGAATACGAGCAGTACTTC.